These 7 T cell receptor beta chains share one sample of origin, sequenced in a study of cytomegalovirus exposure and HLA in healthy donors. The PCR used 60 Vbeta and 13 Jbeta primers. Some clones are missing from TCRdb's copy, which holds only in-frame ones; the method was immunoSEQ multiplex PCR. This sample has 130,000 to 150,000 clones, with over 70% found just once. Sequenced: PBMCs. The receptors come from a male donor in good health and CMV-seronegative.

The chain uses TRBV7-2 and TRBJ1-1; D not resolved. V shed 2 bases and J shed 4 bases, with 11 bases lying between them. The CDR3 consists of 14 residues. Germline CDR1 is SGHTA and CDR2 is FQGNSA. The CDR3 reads CASSLIARSTEAFF. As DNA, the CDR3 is TGTGCCAGCAGCTTAATCGCGAGGAGCACTGAAGCTTTCTTT. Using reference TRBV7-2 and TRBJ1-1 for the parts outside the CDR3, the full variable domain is GAGVSQSPSNKVTEKGKDVELRCDPISGHTALYWYRQSLGQGLEFLIYFQGNSAPDKSGLPSDRFSAERTGGSVSTLTIQRTQQEDSAVYLCASSLIARSTEAFFGQGTRLTVV.

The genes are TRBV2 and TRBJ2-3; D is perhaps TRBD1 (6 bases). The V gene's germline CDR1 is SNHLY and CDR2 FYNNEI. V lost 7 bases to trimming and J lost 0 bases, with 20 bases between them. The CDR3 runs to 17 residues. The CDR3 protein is CASTSLAQGNSTDTQYF. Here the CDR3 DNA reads TGTGCCAGCACCTCATTAGCGCAGGGGAACAGCACAGATACGCAGTATTTT.

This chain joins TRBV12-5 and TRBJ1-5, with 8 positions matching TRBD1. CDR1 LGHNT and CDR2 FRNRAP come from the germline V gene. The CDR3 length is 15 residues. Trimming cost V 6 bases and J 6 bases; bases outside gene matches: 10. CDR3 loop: CASGSSDRGGQPQHF. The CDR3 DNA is TGTGCTAGTGGCTCATCCGACAGGGGCGGTCAGCCCCAGCATTTT.

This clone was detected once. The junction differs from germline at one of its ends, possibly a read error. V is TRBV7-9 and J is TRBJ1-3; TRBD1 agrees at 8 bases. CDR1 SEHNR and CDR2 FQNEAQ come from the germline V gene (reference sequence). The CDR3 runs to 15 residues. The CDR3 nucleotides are TGTTCCAGCAGCCCAGGGGGCGCCACCGGAAACACCATATATTTT. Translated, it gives CSSSPGGATGNTIYF.

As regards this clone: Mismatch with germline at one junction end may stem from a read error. DNA of the CDR3: TGTACCATCAGTGAGTCATGGGCCACACAGGGAAAGGAGAACGAGCAGTACTTC. Its translation is CTISESWATQGKENEQYF. The chain joins TRBV10-3 to TRBJ2-7; perhaps TRBD1 as D (6 bases). The CDR3 covers 18 residues. Germline CDR1 ENHRY, CDR2 SYGVKD.

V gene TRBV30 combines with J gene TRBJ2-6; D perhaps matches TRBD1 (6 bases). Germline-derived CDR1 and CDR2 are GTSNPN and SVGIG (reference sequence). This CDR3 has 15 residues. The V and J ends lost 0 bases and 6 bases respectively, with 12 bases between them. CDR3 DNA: TGTGCCTGGAGTGTATGGGACATGGAGGCCAACGTCCTGACTTTC. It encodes CAWSVWDMEANVLTF.

The CDR3 bases are TGTGCCAGTAGTGTTGGGACAGAGGCTAACTATGGCTACACCTTC. Translating gives CASSVGTEANYGYTF. This chain uses TRBV19 with TRBJ1-2, with 7 bases matching TRBD1. V gave up 5 bases and J gave up 0 bases; unmatched junction bases: 6. CDR1 and CDR2 from the germline V gene are LNHDA and SQIVND (reference sequence). The CDR3 contains 15 residues.